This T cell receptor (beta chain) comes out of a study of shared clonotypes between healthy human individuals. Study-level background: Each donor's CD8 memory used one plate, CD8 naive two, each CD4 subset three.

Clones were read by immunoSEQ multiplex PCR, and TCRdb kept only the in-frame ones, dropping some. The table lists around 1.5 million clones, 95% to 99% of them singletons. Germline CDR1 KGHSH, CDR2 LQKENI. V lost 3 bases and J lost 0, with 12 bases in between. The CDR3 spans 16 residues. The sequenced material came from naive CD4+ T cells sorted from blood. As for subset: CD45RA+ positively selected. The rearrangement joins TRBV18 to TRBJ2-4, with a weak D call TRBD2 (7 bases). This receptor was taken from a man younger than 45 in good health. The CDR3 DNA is TGTGCCAGCTCACCTCTAGGGGGGGGAGCCAAAAACATTCAGTACTTC. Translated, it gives CASSPLGGGAKNIQYF. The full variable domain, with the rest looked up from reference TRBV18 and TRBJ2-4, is NAGVMQNPRHLVRRRGQEARLRCSPMKGHSHVYWYRQLPEEGLKFMVYLQKENIIDESGMPKERFSAEFPKEGPSILRIQQVVRGDSAAYFCASSPLGGGAKNIQYFGAGTRLSVL.